One and the same sample provided the 8 T cell receptor beta chains below, sequenced in a study of cytomegalovirus exposure and HLA in healthy donors. In the PCR, 60 Vbeta and 13 Jbeta primers were used. Only in-frame clones appear in the TCRdb table, and some are missing; sequencing was by immunoSEQ multiplex PCR. This sample carries some 140,000 clones, over 70% of them seen once, and the ten largest clones take 9.5% to 15%. The sequencing sample was made of PBMCs. These receptors were taken from a man aged 30-40 years in good health and CMV-seropositive.

This clone was counted only a few times. V and J are TRBV2 and TRBJ1-4; weak D call: TRBD1 (6 bases). This CDR3 has 14 amino acids. V gave up 6 bases and J gave up 4 bases, with 12 bases separating them. Looked up from germline, CDR1 is SNHLY and CDR2 is FYNNEI. The CDR3 here is CASRRTEINEKLFF. The DNA of the CDR3 is TGTGCCAGCAGGAGGACAGAAATTAATGAAAAACTGTTTTTT.

The chain carries TRBV9 and TRBJ2-5; 8 bases align to TRBD2. There are 17 residues in the CDR3. Germline trimming cut 0 bases from V and 4 bases from J; bases unmatched to any gene: 11. Germline V lookup: CDR1 SGDLS, CDR2 YYNGEE. CDR3 residues: CASSVGVGGRFAETQYF. The CDR3 region has the DNA TGTGCCAGCAGCGTAGGTGTGGGCGGGAGGTTTGCAGAGACCCAGTACTTC.

With respect to this clone: The junction shows a germline mismatch at one end, possibly a read error. The V gene is TRBV6-4, the J gene TRBJ1-2, with D hard to call. The CDR3 covers 10 residues. In germline, CDR1 is MRHNA, CDR2 SNTAGT. The CDR3 bases are TGTGCCAGCGGATCCGGGAAACGGGACTTC. Protein: CASGSGKRDF.

This chain joins TRBV7-2 and TRBJ1-2; 7 bases agree with TRBD1. Germline V gene lookup returns CDR1 SGHTA and CDR2 FQGNSA. J gave up 4 bases and V 2 bases, and 4 bases lay outside the gene matches. This CDR3 spans 14 amino acids. The DNA for the CDR3 is TGTGCCAGCAGCTTAAGGGACAGCCTCTATGGCTACACCTTC. Translated: CASSLRDSLYGYTF. Full variable domain (remainder filled in from reference TRBV7-2 and TRBJ1-2): GAGVSQSPSNKVTEKGKDVELRCDPISGHTALYWYRQSLGQGLEFLIYFQGNSAPDKSGLPSDRFSAERTGGSVSTLTIQRTQQEDSAVYLCASSLRDSLYGYTFGSGTRLTVV.

The J gene is TRBJ1-1, the V gene TRBV5-4; 9 bases agree with TRBD1. This CDR3 has 14 residues. Germline CDR1 is SGHNT and CDR2 is YYREEE (reference sequence). Trimming took 3 bases from V and 4 from J; bases not matched to a gene: 4. The CDR3 sequence is CASSSTGGGTEAFF. Here the CDR3 DNA reads TGTGCCAGCAGCTCGACAGGGGGAGGCACTGAAGCTTTCTTT.

V gene TRBV19 combines with J gene TRBJ2-6; weak D call: TRBD2 (6 bases). The CDR3 is 18 residues long. Germline V gives CDR1 LNHDA, CDR2 SQIVND (reference sequence). Trimming took 6 bases from V and 1 from J, leaving 19 bases between them. CDR3 sequence: CASSRGWRGNSGANVLTF. The CDR3 nucleotides are TGTGCCAGTAGCCGGGGTTGGAGGGGCAATTCTGGGGCCAACGTCCTGACTTTC.

This CDR3 reads CASSQGTSGNEQYF. In nucleotides, the CDR3 is TGTGCCAGCAGCCAAGGGACTAGCGGGAACGAGCAGTACTTC. The chain recombines TRBV14 with TRBJ2-7; 12 bases are a match to TRBD2. Trimming at V came to 1 base and at J to 5 bases, leaving 0 bases not matched to a gene. The CDR3 contains 14 residues. Germline lookup yields CDR1 SGHDN and CDR2 FVKESK.

The chain links TRBV7-8 to TRBJ1-1; the D gene is possibly TRBD1 (6 bases). Trimming stripped 5 bases from V and 6 bases from J, with 13 bases between. CDR3 size: 13 residues. Germline CDR1 is SGHVS and CDR2 is FQNEAQ. The CDR3 protein is CASSKNTGSEAFF. In DNA, the CDR3 is TGTGCCAGCAGCAAAAACACAGGGTCTGAAGCTTTCTTT.